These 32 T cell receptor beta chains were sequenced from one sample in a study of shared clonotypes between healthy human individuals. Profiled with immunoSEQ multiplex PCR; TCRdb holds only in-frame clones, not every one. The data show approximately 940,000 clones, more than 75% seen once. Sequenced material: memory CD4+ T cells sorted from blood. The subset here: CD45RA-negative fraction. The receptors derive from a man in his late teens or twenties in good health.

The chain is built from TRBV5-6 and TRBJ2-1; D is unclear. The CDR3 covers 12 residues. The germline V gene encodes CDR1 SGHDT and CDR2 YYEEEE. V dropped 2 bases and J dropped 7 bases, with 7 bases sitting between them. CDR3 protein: CASSLRVNEQFF. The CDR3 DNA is TGTGCCAGCAGCTTACGAGTAAATGAGCAGTTCTTC.

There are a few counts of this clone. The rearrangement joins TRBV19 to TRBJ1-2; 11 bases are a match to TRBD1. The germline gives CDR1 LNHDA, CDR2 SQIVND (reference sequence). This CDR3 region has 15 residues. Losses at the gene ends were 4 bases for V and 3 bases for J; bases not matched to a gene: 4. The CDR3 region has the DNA TGTGCCAGTAGTACCGGACAGGGGGCTGACTATGGCTACACCTTC. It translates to CASSTGQGADYGYTF.

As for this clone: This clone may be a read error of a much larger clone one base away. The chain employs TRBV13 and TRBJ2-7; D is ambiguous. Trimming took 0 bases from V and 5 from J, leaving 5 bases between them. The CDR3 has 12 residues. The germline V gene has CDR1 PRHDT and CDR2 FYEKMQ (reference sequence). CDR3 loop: CASSLGTNEQYF. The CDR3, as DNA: TGTGCCAGCAGCTTAGGGACAAACGAGCAGTACTTC.

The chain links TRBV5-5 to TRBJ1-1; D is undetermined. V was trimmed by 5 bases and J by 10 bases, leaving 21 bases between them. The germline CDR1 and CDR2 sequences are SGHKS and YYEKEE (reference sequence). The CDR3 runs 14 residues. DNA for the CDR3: TGTGCCAGCAGTTCCGACACGGGAGTTTTGAGAGCTTTCTTT. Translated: CASSSDTGVLRAFF.

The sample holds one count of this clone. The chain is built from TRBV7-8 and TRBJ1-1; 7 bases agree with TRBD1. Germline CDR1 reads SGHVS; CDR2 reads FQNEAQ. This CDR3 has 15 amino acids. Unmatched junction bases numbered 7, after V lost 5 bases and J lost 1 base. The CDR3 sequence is CASSPSGTANTEAFF. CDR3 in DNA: TGTGCCAGCAGCCCATCGGGGACAGCGAACACTGAAGCTTTCTTT.

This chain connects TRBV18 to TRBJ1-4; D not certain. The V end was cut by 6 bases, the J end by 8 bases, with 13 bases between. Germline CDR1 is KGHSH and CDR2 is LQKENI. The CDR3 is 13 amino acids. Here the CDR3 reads CASSPGVEEKLFF. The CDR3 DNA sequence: TGTGCCAGCTCCCCGGGCGTGGAGGAAAAACTGTTTTTT.

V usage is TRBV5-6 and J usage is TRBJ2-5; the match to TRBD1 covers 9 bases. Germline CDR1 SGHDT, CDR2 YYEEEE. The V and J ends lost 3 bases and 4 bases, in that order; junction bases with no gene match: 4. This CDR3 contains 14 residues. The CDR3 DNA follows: TGTGCCAGCAGCTCGGGACAGGGAGTAGAGACCCAGTACTTC. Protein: CASSSGQGVETQYF. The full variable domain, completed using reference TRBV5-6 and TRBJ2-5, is DAGVTQSPTHLIKTRGQQVTLRCSPKSGHDTVSWYQQALGQGPQFIFQYYEEEERQRGNFPDRFSGHQFPNYSSELNVNALLLGDSALYLCASSSGQGVETQYFGPGTRLLVL.

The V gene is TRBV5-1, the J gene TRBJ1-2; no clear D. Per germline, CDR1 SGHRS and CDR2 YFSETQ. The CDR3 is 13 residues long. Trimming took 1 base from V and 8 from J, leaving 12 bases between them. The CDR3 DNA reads TGCGCCAGCAGCTTGATTGGGGAATTGGGCTACACCTTC. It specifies CASSLIGELGYTF.

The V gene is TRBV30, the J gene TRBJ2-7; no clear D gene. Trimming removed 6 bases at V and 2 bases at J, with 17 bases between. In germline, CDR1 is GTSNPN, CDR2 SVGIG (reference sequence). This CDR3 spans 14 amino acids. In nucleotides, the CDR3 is TGTGCCTGCTCCCCAGGTTACAAAACCTACGAGCAGTACTTC. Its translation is CACSPGYKTYEQYF.

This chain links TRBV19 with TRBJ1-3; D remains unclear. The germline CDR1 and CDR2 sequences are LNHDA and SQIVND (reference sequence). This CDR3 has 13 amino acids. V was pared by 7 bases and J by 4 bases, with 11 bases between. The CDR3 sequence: CASTPRGGNTIYF. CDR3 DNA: TGTGCCAGTACCCCTCGGGGAGGAAACACCATATATTTT. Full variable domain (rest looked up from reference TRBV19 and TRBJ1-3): DGGITQSPKYLFRKEGQNVTLSCEQNLNHDAMYWYRQDPGQGLRLIYYSQIVNDFQKGDIAEGYSVSREKKESFPLTVTSAQKNPTAFYLCASTPRGGNTIYFGEGSWLTVV.

CDR3: CASSFTDSYEQYF. The CDR3 DNA reads TGTGCCAGCAGTTTCACGGACTCCTACGAGCAGTACTTC. The V and J genes are TRBV6-5 and TRBJ2-7; D gene uncertain. From germline, CDR1 is MNHEY and CDR2 SVGAGI. Deletions cut 4 bases from V and 0 bases from J, with 7 bases between. The CDR3 extends over 13 amino acids.

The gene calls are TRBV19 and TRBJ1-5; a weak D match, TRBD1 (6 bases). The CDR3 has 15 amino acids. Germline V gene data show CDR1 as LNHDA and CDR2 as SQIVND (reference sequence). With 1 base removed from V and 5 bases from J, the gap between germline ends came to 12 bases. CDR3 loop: CASSIAGGGYQPQHF. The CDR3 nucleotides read TGTGCCAGTAGTATAGCGGGGGGGGGCTATCAGCCCCAGCATTTT.

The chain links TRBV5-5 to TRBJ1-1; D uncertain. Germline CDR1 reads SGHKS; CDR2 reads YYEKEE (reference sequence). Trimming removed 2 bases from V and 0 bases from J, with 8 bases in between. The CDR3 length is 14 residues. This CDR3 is CASSFQRMNTEAFF. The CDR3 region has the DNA TGTGCCAGCAGCTTCCAGAGAATGAACACTGAAGCTTTCTTT.

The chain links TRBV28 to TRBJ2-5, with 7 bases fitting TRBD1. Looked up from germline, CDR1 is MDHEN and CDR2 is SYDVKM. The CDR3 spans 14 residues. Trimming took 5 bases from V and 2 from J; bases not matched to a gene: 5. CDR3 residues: CASSRGQHQETQYF. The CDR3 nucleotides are TGTGCCAGCAGTCGGGGACAGCATCAAGAGACCCAGTACTTC.

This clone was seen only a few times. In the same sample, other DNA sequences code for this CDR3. This CDR3 reads CASSLRTAYSPLHF. As DNA, the CDR3 is TGTGCCAGCAGTCTCAGGACGGCTTACTCACCCCTCCACTTT. The chain joins TRBV28 to TRBJ1-6; unclear D gene. The V end lost 5 bases, the J end lost 10 bases, and 15 bases lay between the germline ends. The germline CDR1 and CDR2 sequences are MDHEN and SYDVKM. This CDR3 region has 14 residues.

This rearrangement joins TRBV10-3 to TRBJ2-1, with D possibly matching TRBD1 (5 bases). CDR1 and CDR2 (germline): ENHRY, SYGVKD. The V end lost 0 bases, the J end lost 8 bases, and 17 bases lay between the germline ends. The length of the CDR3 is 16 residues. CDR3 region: CAISESGRLEGDEQFF. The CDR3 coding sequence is TGTGCCATCAGTGAGTCGGGGCGGTTGGAAGGAGATGAGCAGTTCTTC.

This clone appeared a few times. The CDR3 is CASSFTIYEQFF. For the CDR3, the DNA is TGTGCCAGCAGCTTTACTATATATGAGCAGTTCTTC. V usage is TRBV5-6 and J usage is TRBJ2-1; D gene unclear. V lost 2 bases, J lost 8 bases, and 8 bases lay in between. Germline V gene sequence: CDR1 SGHDT, CDR2 YYEEEE. The CDR3 spans 12 residues.

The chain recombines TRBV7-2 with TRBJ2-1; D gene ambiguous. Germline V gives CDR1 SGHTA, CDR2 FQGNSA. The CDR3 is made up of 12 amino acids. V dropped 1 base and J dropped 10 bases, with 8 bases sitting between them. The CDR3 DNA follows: TGTGCCAGCAGCTTAGGGTCGTTGGAGCAGTTCTTC. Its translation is CASSLGSLEQFF.

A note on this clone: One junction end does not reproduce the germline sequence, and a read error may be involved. Written as DNA, the CDR3 is TGTGCCAGCTCACTGGATGGGTCCTCAGGGGGAGTTTTT. Encoded protein: CASSLDGSSGGVF. The rearrangement links TRBV18 to TRBJ1-4, with TRBD1 matching 7 bases. The CDR3 is 13 amino acids. The germline gives CDR1 KGHSH, CDR2 LQKENI.

CDR3 nucleotides: TGCGCCAGCAGCCAAGCGGGTTTGAGGGCTAACTATGGCTACACCTTC. It is translated as CASSQAGLRANYGYTF. V and J are TRBV4-1 and TRBJ1-2; D not resolved. Germline CDR1 reads MGHRA; CDR2 reads YSYEKL. V gave up 1 base and J gave up 0 bases, with 12 bases separating them. The CDR3 runs 16 residues.

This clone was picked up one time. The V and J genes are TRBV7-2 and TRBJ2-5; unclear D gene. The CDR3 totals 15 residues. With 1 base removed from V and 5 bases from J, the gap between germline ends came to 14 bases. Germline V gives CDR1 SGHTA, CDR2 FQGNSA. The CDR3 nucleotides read TGTGCCAGCAGCTTAGTGGGTCCCGCCGGGGAGACCCAGTACTTC. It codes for CASSLVGPAGETQYF.

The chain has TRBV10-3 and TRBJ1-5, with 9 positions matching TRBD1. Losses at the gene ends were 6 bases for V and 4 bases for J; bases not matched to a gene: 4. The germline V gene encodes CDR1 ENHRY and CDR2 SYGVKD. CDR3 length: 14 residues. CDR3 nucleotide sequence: TGTGCCATCAGGGGGACAGGGAGAAATCAGCCCCAGCATTTT. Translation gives CAIRGTGRNQPQHF.

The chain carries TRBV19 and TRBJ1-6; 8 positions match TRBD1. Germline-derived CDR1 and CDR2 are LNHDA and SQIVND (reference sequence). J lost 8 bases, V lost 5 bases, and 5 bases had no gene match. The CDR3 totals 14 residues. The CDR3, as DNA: TGTGCCAGTAGTGAGACAGGGGTCGATTCACCCCTCCACTTT. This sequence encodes CASSETGVDSPLHF.

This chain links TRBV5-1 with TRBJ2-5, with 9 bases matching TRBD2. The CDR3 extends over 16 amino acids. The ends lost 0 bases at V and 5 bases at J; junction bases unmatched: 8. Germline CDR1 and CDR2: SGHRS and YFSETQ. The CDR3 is CASSLEAGGPGETQYF. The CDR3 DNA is TGCGCCAGCAGCTTGGAAGCGGGGGGCCCGGGGGAGACCCAGTACTTC.

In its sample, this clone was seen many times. CDR3 sequence: CASSQSLSTWGYTF. For the CDR3, the DNA is TGCGCCAGCAGCCAATCCCTCTCGACCTGGGGCTACACCTTC. The chain carries TRBV4-3 and TRBJ1-2; D uncertain. V lost 2 bases, J lost 8 bases, and 15 bases lay in between. The CDR3 is 14 residues long. From germline, CDR1 is LGHNA and CDR2 YSLEER.

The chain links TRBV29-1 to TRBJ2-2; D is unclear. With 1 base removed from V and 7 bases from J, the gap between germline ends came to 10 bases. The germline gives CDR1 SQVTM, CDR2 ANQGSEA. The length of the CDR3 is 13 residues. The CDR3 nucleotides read TGCAGCGTTGAAGTAGCAGTCGGCGGGGAGCTGTTTTTT. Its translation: CSVEVAVGGELFF.

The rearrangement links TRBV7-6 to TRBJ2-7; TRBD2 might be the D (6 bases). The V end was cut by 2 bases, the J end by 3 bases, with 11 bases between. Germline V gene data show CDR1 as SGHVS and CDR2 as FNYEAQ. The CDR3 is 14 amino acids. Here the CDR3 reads CASSLQGGSYEQYF. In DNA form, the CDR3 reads TGTGCCAGCAGCTTACAGGGAGGCAGCTACGAGCAGTACTTC.

The CDR3 nucleotides read TGTGCCAACGAGGGGGGCGGAGAGACCCAGTACTTC. Translating it yields CANEGGGETQYF. The chain has TRBV7-2 and TRBJ2-5; possibly TRBD1 or TRBD2 for D (6 bases each). Germline CDR1 and CDR2: SGHTA and FQGNSA. V dropped 10 bases and J dropped 4 bases, with 13 bases sitting between them. The CDR3 is made up of 12 amino acids.

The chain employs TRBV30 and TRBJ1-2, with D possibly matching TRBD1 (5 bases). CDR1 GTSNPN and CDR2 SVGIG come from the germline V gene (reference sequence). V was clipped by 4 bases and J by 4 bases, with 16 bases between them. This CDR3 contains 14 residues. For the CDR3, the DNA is TGTGCCTGGACAGCCGGGACCCGGCCCTATGGCTACACCTTC. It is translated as CAWTAGTRPYGYTF.

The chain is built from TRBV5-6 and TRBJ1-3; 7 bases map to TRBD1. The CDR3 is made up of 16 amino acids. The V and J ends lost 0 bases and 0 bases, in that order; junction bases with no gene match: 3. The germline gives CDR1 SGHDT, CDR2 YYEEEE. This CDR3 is CASSLAGQVSGNTIYF. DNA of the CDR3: TGTGCCAGCAGCTTGGCCGGACAGGTCTCTGGAAACACCATATATTTT.

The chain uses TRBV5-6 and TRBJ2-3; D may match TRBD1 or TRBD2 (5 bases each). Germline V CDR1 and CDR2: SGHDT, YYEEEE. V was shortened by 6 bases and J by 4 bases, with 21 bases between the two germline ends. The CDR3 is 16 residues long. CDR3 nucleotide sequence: TGTGCCAGCAACCCGGGAATGCAGGGCGACCCAGATACGCAGTATTTT. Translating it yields CASNPGMQGDPDTQYF. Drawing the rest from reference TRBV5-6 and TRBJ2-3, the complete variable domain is DAGVTQSPTHLIKTRGQQVTLRCSPKSGHDTVSWYQQALGQGPQFIFQYYEEEERQRGNFPDRFSGHQFPNYSSELNVNALLLGDSALYLCASNPGMQGDPDTQYFGPGTRLTVL.

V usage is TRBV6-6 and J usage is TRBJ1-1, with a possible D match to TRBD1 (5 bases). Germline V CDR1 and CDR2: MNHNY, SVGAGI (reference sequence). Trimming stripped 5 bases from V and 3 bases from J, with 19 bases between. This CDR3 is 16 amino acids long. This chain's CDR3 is CASSAFQGLGDTEAFF. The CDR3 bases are TGTGCCAGCAGTGCCTTCCAGGGATTGGGGGACACTGAAGCTTTCTTT.